Below, one TCR beta chain is given with its context. The germline gives CDR1 LNHDA, CDR2 SQIVND (reference sequence). V lost 6 bases and J 5 bases, leaving 17 bases between the germline ends. The length of the CDR3 is 15 residues. In the authors' methods: Reference gene primers were amplified, and this amplification served to estimate nucleated cell counts. Method: immunoSEQ multiplex PCR; TCRdb's copy keeps in-frame clones and lacks some. V and J calls and clone size are given by that table; D and trimming were obtained from the DNA. The profile shows approximately 90,000 clones, approximately 82% of them singletons. This specimen comes from a study of blood T cell repertoires in COVID-19.

The chain carries TRBV19 and TRBJ1-5; the D gene is possibly TRBD1 (5 bases). This sequence was found in a man in his sixties with acute or convalescent COVID-19. The sequenced sample was peripheral blood. CDR3 coding DNA: TGTGCCAGTAGATCACTAATTAGCAGGGATCAGCCCCAGCATTTT. Translated: CASRSLISRDQPQHF.